These 16 T cell receptor beta chains originate from one sample sequenced in a study of PD-1 blockade in classical Hodgkin lymphoma. Time point in this sample: cycle 4 day 1 (C4D1), after 6 weeks of nivolumab. Every one of the patients relapsed after autologous stem cell transplantation (brentuximab vedotin exposure was variable). Using magnetic negative selection, the CD4+ T cells were separated out of thawed PBMCs. The data were produced by immunoSEQ multiplex PCR, yet TCRdb's version contains in-frame clones alone and is incomplete. The sample consists of 25,000 to 30,000 clones, approximately 79% of them appearing once. The input for sequencing was CD4+ T cells from blood, taken before the fourth cycle of nivolumab. These receptor sequences come from a human donor with classical Hodgkin lymphoma.

The genes are TRBV18 and TRBJ2-7; a weak D match, TRBD2 (6 bases). V was pared by 6 bases and J by 6 bases, with 18 bases between. CDR1 and CDR2 (germline): KGHSH, LQKENI. This CDR3 contains 14 residues. CDR3 amino acids: CASSAGLQRAEQYF. Written as DNA, the CDR3 is TGTGCCAGCTCCGCGGGGCTCCAGAGGGCCGAGCAGTACTTC.

The CDR3 loop reads CASSMGGRFQETQYF. As DNA, the CDR3 is TGTGCCAGTAGTATGGGGGGACGGTTCCAAGAGACCCAGTACTTC. This chain joins TRBV19 and TRBJ2-5; a possible D gene is TRBD2 (6 bases). The germline V and J ends were trimmed by 3 bases and 1 base, with 12 bases remaining between them. The CDR3 consists of 15 residues. From germline, CDR1 is LNHDA and CDR2 SQIVND (reference sequence).

The chain joins TRBV5-5 to TRBJ2-7, with D possibly TRBD2 on 5 matching bases. Germline lookup yields CDR1 SGHKS and CDR2 YYEKEE (reference sequence). Deletions cut 9 bases from V and 6 bases from J, with 10 bases between. CDR3 length equals 10 residues. The CDR3 nucleotides are TGTGCCACCATCGCGGGCGAGCAGTACTTC. Protein product: CATIAGEQYF. Variable domain in full (rest from reference TRBV5-5 and TRBJ2-7): DAGVTQSPTHLIKTRGQQVTLRCSPISGHKSVSWYQQVLGQGPQFIFQYYEKEERGRGNFPDRFSARQFPNYSSELNVNALLLGDSALYLCATIAGEQYFGPGTRLTVT.

Remarks on this clone: Other DNA sequences in this specimen translate into the identical CDR3. The chain links TRBV10-3 to TRBJ2-5; D call uncertain. Germline V gene lookup returns CDR1 ENHRY and CDR2 SYGVKD. There are 13 residues in the CDR3. V lost 0 bases and J 4 bases, leaving 6 bases between the germline ends. CDR3 residues: CAISESGLETQYF. CDR3 nucleotides: TGTGCCATCAGTGAGTCAGGGTTAGAGACCCAGTACTTC.

V usage is TRBV28 and J usage is TRBJ2-7; unclear D gene. The length of the CDR3 is 13 residues. The germline V gene has CDR1 MDHEN and CDR2 SYDVKM. V dropped 6 bases and J dropped 5 bases, with 14 bases sitting between them. CDR3 sequence (DNA): TGTGCCAGCAGAACCCTCATCCCCGACGAGCAGTACTTC. Translation: CASRTLIPDEQYF.

This clone was seen once. The chain combines TRBV28 with TRBJ2-2, with TRBD1 identical over 7 bases. Germline V lookup: CDR1 MDHEN, CDR2 SYDVKM. The CDR3 has 15 amino acids. V lost 10 bases to trimming and J lost 0 bases; unmatched junction nucleotides: 8. The CDR3 region is CATARDSPNTGELFF. The DNA of the CDR3 is TGTGCCACCGCGAGGGACAGCCCGAACACCGGGGAGCTGTTTTTT.

This sequence joins TRBV6-5 and TRBJ2-7; tentative D call: TRBD2 (6 bases). CDR3 length: 16 residues. The germline V gene encodes CDR1 MNHEY and CDR2 SVGAGI. V was cut by 0 bases and J by 2 bases, with 14 bases left in between. CDR3 DNA sequence: TGTGCCAGCAGTTACTCATCGAGGGAGGCCGCCTACGAGCAGTACTTC. Translated: CASSYSSREAAYEQYF.

This clone was picked up a small number of times. The chain is built from TRBV19 and TRBJ1-5, with D tentatively TRBD1 (5 bases). The germline gives CDR1 LNHDA, CDR2 SQIVND (reference sequence). V lost 7 bases to trimming and J lost 1 base, with 11 bases between them. The CDR3 covers 14 residues. The CDR3, as DNA: TGTGCCAGTACCCCCTCAGGGAGCAATCAGCCCCAGCATTTT. As protein: CASTPSGSNQPQHF.

The chain links TRBV10-1 to TRBJ2-7; 11 bases align to TRBD2. The junction had 2 bases not matched to a gene; V was cut back by 5 bases and J by 2 bases. CDR3 length: 14 amino acids. Germline V gene sequence: CDR1 WNHNN, CDR2 SYGVQD (reference sequence). CDR3 in amino acids: CASSTSGSAYEQYF. The CDR3 coding sequence is TGCGCCAGCAGTACTAGCGGGAGTGCCTACGAGCAGTACTTC.

The chain links TRBV5-4 to TRBJ2-7; 8 nucleotides match TRBD2. V was pared by 1 base and J by 4 bases, with 1 base of the junction left unmatched. The CDR3 totals 13 residues. In germline, CDR1 is SGHNT, CDR2 YYREEE (reference sequence). The CDR3 coding sequence is TGTGCCAGCAGCTTGACGGGAGGGTACGAGCAGTACTTC. Its protein product is CASSLTGGYEQYF.

J is TRBJ2-7 and V is TRBV2; the D gene is possibly TRBD1 (6 bases). The V gene's germline CDR1 is SNHLY and CDR2 FYNNEI. Deletions cut 8 bases from V and 0 bases from J, with 14 bases between. The CDR3 consists of 14 residues. CDR3 amino acids: CASLTQGSSYEQYF. The CDR3 region has the DNA TGTGCCAGCTTAACCCAGGGGAGCTCCTACGAGCAGTACTTC.

The chain employs TRBV7-2 and TRBJ1-1; D unresolved. Germline values: CDR1 SGHTA, CDR2 FQGNSA. CDR3 length equals 15 residues. The ends were cut back, 1 base at V and 0 bases at J, with 9 bases in the middle. The CDR3 sequence is CASSLEVPMNTEAFF. In DNA, the CDR3 is TGTGCCAGCAGCTTAGAGGTCCCCATGAACACTGAAGCTTTCTTT.

The chain uses TRBV5-1 and TRBJ1-1; weak D call: TRBD1 (5 bases). The CDR3 totals 14 residues. V was cut by 1 base and J by 5 bases, with 12 bases left in between. Per the germline V gene, CDR1 is SGHRS and CDR2 is YFSETQ. The CDR3 region is CASSLSAGTTEAFF. CDR3 sequence (DNA): TGCGCCAGCAGCTTGTCGGCAGGGACTACTGAAGCTTTCTTT. Drawing the rest from reference TRBV5-1 and TRBJ1-1, the complete variable domain is KAGVTQTPRYLIKTRGQQVTLSCSPISGHRSVSWYQQTPGQGLQFLFEYFSETQRNKGNFPGRFSGRQFSNSRSEMNVSTLELGDSALYLCASSLSAGTTEAFFGQGTRLTVV.

The rearrangement joins TRBV23-1 to TRBJ1-4; 7 bases align to TRBD1. TRBV23-1 is an ORF for which the function is uncertain. The trim removed 5 bases at V and 8 bases at J, leaving 8 bases unmatched. CDR3 length: 14 amino acids. CDR3 in amino acids: CASSRDRVFEKLFF. As DNA, the CDR3 is TGCGCCAGCAGTAGAGACAGGGTGTTCGAAAAACTGTTTTTT.

The chain is built from TRBV7-3 and TRBJ1-2; the match to TRBD1 covers 8 bases. Trimming at V came to 10 bases and at J to 3 bases, leaving 10 bases not matched to a gene. The germline gives CDR1 SGHTA, CDR2 FQGTGA. The CDR3 is made up of 14 amino acids. As DNA, the CDR3 is TGTGCCACCAAGCCCACAGGGGGGGACTATGGCTACACCTTC. Residues: CATKPTGGDYGYTF. Complete variable domain (other parts from reference TRBV7-3 and TRBJ1-2): GAGVSQTPSNKVTEKGKYVELRCDPISGHTALYWYRQSLGQGPEFLIYFQGTGAADDSGLPNDRFFAVRPEGSVSTLKIQRTERGDSAVYLCATKPTGGDYGYTFGSGTRLTVV.

The V gene is TRBV7-6, the J gene TRBJ2-3; perhaps TRBD2 as D (5 bases). In germline, CDR1 is SGHVS, CDR2 FNYEAQ. The CDR3 is 15 amino acids. V was cut by 2 bases and J by 5 bases, with 14 bases left in between. The CDR3, as DNA: TGTGCCAGCAGCTTAAATTTTGAGGGAGTAGATACGCAGTATTTT. This codes for CASSLNFEGVDTQYF.